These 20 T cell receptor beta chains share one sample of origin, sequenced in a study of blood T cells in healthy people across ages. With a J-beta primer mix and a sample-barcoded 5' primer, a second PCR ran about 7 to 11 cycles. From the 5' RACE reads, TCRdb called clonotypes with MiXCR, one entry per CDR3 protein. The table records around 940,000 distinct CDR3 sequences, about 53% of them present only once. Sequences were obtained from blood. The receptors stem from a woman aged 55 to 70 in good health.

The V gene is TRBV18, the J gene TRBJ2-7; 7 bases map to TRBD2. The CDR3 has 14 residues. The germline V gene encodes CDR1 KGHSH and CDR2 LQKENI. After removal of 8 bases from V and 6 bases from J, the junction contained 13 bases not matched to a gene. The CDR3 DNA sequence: TGTGCCAGCAACACCTATGCGGGAGTAGGCGAGCAGTACTTC. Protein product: CASNTYAGVGEQYF.

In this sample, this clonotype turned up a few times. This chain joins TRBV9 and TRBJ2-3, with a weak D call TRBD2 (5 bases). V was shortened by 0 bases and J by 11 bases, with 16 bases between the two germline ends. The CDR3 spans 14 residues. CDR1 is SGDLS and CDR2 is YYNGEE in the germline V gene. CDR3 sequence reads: CASSVDSQSEGQYF. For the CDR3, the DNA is TGTGCCAGCAGCGTAGACAGTCAGTCCGAGGGGCAGTATTTT.

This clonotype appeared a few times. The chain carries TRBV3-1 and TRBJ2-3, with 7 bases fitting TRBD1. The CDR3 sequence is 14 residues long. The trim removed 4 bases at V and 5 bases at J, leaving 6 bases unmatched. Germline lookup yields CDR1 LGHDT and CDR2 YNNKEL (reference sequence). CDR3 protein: CASSLRQGEDTQYF. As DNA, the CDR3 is TGTGCCAGCAGCCTCAGACAGGGTGAAGATACGCAGTATTTT.

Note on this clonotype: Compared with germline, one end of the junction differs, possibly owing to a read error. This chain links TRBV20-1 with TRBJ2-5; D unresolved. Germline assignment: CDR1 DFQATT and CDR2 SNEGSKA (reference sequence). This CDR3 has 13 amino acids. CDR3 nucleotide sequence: TGCAGTGCTAGAGGTAGTCGGCGAGAGACCCGGTACTTC. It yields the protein CSARGSRRETRYF.

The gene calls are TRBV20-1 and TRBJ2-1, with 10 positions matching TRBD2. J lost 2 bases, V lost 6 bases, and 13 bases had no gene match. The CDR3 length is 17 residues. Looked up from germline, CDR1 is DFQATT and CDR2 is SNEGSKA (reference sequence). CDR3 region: CSATSKIAGGAYNEQFF. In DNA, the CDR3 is TGCAGTGCCACCTCTAAGATAGCGGGAGGTGCCTACAATGAGCAGTTCTTC.

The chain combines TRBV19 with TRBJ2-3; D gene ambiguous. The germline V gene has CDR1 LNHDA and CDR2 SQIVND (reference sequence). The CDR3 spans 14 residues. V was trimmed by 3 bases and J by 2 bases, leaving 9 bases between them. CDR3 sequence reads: CASSMRRNTDTQYF. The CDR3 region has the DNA TGTGCCAGTAGTATGCGCCGGAACACAGATACGCAGTATTTT.

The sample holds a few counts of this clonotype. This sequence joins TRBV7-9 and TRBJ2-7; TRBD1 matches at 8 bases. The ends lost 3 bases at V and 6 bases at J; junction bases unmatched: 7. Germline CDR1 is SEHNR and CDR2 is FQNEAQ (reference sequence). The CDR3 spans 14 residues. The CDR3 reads CASSFPDRDREQYF. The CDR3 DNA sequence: TGTGCCAGCAGCTTTCCGGACAGGGATCGCGAGCAGTACTTC.

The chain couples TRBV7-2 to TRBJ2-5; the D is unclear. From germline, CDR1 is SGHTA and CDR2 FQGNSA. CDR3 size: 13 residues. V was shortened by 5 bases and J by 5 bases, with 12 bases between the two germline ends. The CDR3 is CASSPNGVETQYF. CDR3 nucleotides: TGTGCCAGCAGCCCGAACGGTGTGGAGACCCAGTACTTC. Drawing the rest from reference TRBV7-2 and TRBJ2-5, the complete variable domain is GAGVSQSPSNKVTEKGKDVELRCDPISGHTALYWYRQSLGQGLEFLIYFQGNSAPDKSGLPSDRFSAERTGGSVSTLTIQRTQQEDSAVYLCASSPNGVETQYFGPGTRLLVL.

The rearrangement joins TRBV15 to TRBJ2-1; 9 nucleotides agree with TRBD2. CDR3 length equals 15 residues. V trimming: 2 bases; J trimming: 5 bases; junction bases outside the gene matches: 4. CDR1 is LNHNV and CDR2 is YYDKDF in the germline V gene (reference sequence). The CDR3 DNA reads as TGTGCCACCAGCAGACGCCTAGCGGGGAACAATGAGCAGTTCTTC. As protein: CATSRRLAGNNEQFF.

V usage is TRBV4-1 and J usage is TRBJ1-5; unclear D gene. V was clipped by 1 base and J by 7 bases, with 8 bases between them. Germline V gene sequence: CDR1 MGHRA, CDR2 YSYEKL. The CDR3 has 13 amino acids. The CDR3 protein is CASSQVEEQPQHF. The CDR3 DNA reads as TGCGCCAGCAGCCAAGTAGAGGAACAGCCCCAGCATTTT.

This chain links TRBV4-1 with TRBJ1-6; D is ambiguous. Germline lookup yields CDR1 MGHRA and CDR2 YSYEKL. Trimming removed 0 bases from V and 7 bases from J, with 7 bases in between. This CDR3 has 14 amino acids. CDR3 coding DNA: TGCGCCAGCAGCCAAGATCGGGTGAATTCACCCCTCCACTTT. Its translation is CASSQDRVNSPLHF.

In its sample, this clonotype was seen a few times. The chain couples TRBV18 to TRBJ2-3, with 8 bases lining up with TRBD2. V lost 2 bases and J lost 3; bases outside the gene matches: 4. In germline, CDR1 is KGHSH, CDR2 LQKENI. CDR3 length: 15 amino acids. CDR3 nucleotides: TGTGCCAGCTCACCAATCAGCGGGAGAACAGATACGCAGTATTTT. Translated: CASSPISGRTDTQYF.

DNA of the CDR3: TGTGCCAGCAGCCGCCCTAGGGACAGCTCCTACGAGCAGTACTTC. It translates to CASSRPRDSSYEQYF. This chain links TRBV7-9 with TRBJ2-7, with 7 bases identical to TRBD1. This CDR3 region has 15 residues. Trimming took 5 bases from V and 0 from J; bases not matched to a gene: 7. Germline CDR1 and CDR2: SEHNR and FQNEAQ (reference sequence).

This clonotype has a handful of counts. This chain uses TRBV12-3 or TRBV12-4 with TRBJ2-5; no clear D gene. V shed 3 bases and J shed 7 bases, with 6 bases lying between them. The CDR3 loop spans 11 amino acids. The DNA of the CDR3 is TGTGCCAGCAGTTTCGAAGGGACCCAGTACTTC. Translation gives CASSFEGTQYF.

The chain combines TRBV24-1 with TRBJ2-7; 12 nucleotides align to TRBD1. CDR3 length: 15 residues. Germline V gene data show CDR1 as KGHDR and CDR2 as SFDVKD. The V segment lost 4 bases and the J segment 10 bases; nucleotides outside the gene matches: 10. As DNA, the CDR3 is TGTGCCACCAGTGACTCCGGGACAGGGGGCAAATCCCAGTACTTC. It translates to CATSDSGTGGKSQYF.

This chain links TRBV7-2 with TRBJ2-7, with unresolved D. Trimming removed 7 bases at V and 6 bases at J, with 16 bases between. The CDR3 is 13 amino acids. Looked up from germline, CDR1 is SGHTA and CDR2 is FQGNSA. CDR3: CASTYVQLSEQYF. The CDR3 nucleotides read TGTGCCAGCACCTACGTTCAGTTGAGCGAGCAGTACTTC.

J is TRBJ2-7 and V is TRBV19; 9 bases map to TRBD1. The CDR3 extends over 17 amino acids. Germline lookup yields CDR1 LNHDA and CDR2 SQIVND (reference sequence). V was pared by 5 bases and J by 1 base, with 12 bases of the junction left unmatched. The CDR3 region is CASSPPRTGDPSYEQYF. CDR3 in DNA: TGTGCCAGTAGTCCGCCGCGGACAGGGGACCCGTCCTACGAGCAGTACTTC.

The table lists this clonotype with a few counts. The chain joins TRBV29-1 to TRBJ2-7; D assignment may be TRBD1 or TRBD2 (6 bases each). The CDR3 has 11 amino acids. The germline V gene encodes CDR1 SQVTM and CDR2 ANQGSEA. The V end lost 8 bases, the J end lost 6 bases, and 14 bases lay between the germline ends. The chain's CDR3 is CSSEGGGEQYF. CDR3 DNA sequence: TGCAGCTCCGAGGGGGGTGGCGAGCAGTACTTC.

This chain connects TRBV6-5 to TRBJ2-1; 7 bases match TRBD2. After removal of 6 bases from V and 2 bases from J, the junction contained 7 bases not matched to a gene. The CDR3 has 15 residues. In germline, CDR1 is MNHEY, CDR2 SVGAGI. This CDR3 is CASRLQRDAYNEQFF. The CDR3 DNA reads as TGTGCCAGCAGACTTCAGCGGGATGCCTACAATGAGCAGTTCTTC.

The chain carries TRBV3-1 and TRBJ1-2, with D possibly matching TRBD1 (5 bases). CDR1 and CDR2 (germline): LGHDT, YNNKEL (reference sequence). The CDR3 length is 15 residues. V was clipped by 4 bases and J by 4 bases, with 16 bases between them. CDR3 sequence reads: CASSPRPTGGYGYTF. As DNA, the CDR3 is TGTGCCAGCAGCCCCAGGCCCACAGGCGGCTATGGCTACACCTTC.